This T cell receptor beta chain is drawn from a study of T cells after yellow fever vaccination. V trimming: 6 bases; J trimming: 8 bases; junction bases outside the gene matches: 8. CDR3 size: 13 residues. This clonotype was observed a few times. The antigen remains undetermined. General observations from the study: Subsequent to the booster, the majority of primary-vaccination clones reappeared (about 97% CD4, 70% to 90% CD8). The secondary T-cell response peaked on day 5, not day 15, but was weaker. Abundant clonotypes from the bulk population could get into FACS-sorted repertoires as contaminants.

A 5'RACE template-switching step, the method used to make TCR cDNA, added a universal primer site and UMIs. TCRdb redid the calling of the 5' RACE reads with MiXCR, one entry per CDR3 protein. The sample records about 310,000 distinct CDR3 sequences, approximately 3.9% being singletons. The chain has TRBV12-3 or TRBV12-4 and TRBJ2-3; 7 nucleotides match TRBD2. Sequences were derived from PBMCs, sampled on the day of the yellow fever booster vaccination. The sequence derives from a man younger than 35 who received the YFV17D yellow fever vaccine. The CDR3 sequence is CASSRTSVATQYF. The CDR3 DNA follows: TGTGCCAGCAGCCGGACTAGTGTAGCTACGCAGTATTTT.